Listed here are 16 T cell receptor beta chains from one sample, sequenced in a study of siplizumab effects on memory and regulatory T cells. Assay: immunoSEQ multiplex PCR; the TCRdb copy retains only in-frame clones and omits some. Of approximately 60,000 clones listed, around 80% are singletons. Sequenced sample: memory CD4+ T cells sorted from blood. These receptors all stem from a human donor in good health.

The CDR3 DNA follows: TGCGCCAGCAGCTTCGACAGGAACACTGAAGCTTTCTTT. It yields the protein CASSFDRNTEAFF. The chain links TRBV5-1 to TRBJ1-1, with a tentative D call TRBD1 (5 bases). V was pared by 2 bases and J by 1 base, with 6 bases between. From germline, CDR1 is SGHRS and CDR2 YFSETQ. The CDR3 is 13 amino acids.

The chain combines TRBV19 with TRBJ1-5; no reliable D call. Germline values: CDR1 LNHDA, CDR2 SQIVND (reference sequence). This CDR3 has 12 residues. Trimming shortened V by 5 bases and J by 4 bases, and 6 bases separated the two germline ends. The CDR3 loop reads CASSAINQPQHF. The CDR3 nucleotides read TGTGCCAGTAGTGCCATTAATCAGCCCCAGCATTTT.

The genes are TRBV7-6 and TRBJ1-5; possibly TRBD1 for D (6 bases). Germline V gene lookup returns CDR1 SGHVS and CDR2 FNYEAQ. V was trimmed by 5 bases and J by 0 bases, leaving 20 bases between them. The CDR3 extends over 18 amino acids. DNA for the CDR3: TGTGCCAGCAGCCAGGCCCGTCGGGGGCCATATAGCAATCAGCCCCAGCATTTT. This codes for CASSQARRGPYSNQPQHF.

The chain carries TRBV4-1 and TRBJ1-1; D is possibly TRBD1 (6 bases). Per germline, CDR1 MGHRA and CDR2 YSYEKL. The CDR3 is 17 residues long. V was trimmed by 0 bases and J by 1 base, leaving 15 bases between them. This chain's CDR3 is CASSQDRSGHKNTEAFF. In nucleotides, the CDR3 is TGCGCCAGCAGCCAAGACCGGTCGGGACACAAGAACACTGAAGCTTTCTTT.

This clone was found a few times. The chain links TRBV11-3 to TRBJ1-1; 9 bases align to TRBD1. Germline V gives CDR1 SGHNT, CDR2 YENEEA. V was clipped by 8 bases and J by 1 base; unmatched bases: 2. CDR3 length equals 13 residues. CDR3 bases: TGTGCCAGCGGGACAGGGAGGAACACTGAAGCTTTCTTT. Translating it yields CASGTGRNTEAFF.

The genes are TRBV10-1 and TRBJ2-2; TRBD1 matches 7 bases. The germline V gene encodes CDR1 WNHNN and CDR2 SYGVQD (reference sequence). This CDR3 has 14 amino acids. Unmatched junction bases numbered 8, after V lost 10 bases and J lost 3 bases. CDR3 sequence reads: CANYGTEHTGELFF. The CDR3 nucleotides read TGCGCCAACTACGGGACAGAGCACACCGGGGAGCTGTTTTTT.

CDR3 region: CAISEPDPDSYNEQFF. CDR3 coding DNA: TGTGCCATCAGTGAGCCCGACCCGGACAGTTACAATGAGCAGTTCTTC. The chain has TRBV10-3 and TRBJ2-1; perhaps TRBD1 as D (6 bases). Germline loops: CDR1 ENHRY, CDR2 SYGVKD. V was trimmed by 2 bases and J by 4 bases, leaving 15 bases between them. The CDR3 is 16 amino acids.

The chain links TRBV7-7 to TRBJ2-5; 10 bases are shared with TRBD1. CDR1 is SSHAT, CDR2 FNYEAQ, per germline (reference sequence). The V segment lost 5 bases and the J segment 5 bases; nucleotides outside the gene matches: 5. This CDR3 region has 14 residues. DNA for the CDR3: TGTGCCAGCAGCCCGACAGGGGGCCGGGAGACCCAGTACTTC. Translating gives CASSPTGGRETQYF.

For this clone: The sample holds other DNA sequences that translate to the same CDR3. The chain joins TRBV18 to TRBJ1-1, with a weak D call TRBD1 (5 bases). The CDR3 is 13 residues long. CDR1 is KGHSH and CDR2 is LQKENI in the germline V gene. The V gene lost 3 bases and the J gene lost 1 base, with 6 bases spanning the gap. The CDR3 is CASSPQGNTEAFF. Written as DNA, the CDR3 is TGTGCCAGCTCACCCCAGGGGAACACTGAAGCTTTCTTT.

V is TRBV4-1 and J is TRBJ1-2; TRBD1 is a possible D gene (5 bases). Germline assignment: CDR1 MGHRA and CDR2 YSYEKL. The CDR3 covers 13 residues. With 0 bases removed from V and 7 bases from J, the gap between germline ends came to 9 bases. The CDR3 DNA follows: TGCGCCAGCAGCCAAGATCAGGGATTTGGCTACACCTTC. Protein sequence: CASSQDQGFGYTF.

For the CDR3, the DNA is TGTGCCAGCAGCTTAGAACAGAACACTGAAGCTTTCTTT. Translated: CASSLEQNTEAFF. The chain carries TRBV5-6 and TRBJ1-1, with D hard to call. Trimming took off 2 bases at V and 1 base at J, with 6 bases between the two ends. Germline CDR1 is SGHDT and CDR2 is YYEEEE. The CDR3 has 13 amino acids.

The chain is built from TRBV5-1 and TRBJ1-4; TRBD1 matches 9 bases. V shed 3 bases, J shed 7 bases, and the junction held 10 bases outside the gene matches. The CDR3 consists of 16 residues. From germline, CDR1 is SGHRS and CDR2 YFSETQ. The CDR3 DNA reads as TGCGCCAGCAGCTCACAGGGGGCCACAAAGAGTGAAAAACTGTTTTTT. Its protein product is CASSSQGATKSEKLFF. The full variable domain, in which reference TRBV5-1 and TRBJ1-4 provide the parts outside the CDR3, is KAGVTQTPRYLIKTRGQQVTLSCSPISGHRSVSWYQQTPGQGLQFLFEYFSETQRNKGNFPGRFSGRQFSNSRSEMNVSTLELGDSALYLCASSSQGATKSEKLFFGSGTQLSVL.

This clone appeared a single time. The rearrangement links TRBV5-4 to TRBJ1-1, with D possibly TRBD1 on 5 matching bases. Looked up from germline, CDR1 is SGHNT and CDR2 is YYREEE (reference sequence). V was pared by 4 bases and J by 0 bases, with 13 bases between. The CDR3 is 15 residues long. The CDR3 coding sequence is TGTGCCAGCAGCCCATCCGGGGGGTTGAACACTGAAGCTTTCTTT. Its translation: CASSPSGGLNTEAFF.

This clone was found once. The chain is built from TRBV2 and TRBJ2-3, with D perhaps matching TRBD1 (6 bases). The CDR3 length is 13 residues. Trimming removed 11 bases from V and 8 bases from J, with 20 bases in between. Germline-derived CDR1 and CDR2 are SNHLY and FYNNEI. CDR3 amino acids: CASFEVVGGTQYF. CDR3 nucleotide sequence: TGTGCCTCATTCGAGGTGGTAGGGGGTACGCAGTATTTT.

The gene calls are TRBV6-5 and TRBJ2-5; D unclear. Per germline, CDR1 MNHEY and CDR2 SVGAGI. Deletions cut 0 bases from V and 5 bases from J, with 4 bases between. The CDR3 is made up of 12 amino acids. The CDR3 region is CASSYSGETQYF. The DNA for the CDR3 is TGTGCCAGCAGTTACTCGGGGGAGACCCAGTACTTC.

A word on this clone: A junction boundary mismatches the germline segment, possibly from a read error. In nucleotides, the CDR3 is TGTGCCGGCAGTAACTCCGCTAATTCACCCCTCCACTTT. It codes for CAGSNSANSPLHF. The chain is built from TRBV6-5 and TRBJ1-6; D gene uncertain. In germline, CDR1 is MNHEY, CDR2 SVGAGI. The CDR3 totals 13 residues.